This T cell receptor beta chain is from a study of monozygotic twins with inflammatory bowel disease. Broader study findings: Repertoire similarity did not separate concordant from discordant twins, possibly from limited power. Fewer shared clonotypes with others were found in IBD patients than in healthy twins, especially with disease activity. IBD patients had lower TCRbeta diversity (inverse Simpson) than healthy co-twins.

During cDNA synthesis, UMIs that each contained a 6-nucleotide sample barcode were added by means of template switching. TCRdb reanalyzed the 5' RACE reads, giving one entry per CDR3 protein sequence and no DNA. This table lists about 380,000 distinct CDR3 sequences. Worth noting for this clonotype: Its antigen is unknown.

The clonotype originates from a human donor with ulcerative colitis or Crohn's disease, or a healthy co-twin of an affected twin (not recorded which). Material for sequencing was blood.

CDR3 amino acids: CASSPRGEPYEQYF. This sequence joins TRBV12-3 or TRBV12-4 and TRBJ2-7; lacking DNA, the TRBD1 call made by TCRdb goes unchecked. The CDR3 has 14 amino acids.